The T cell receptor beta chain under discussion was sequenced for a study of Graves' ophthalmopathy and Graves' hyperthyroidism. Beta-chain TCR CDR3 regions were amplified from RNA transcripts. First-round RT-PCR relied on HTBI primers, and a second-round multiplex PCR came next. TCRdb independently ran MiXCR on the multiplex PCR reads; one entry per CDR3 protein. The data contain about 420,000 distinct CDR3 sequences, roughly 21% of them singletons. Stable hyperthyroidism was defined by absence of ophthalmopathy within 18 months of follow-up. Physicians reached a diagnosis by relying on clinical symptoms, serum thyroxine, TRAb, thyroid ultrasound and orbital computed tomography. Of note for this clonotype: Antigen: not known.

With 2 bases removed from V and 8 bases from J, the gap between germline ends came to 18 bases. Per the germline V gene, CDR1 is MNHNS and CDR2 is SASEGT. This CDR3 spans 15 amino acids. Overall study findings and caveats: A roughly 81% specificity and 87.88% sensitivity were achieved by a 13-signature model that separated ophthalmopathy from stable hyperthyroidism. In blood, most expanded thyroid clonotypes above 0.001 frequency were also detected.

The TCR sequence derives from a woman between 18 and 30 years old with stable Graves' hyperthyroidism. Sample: peripheral blood. The chain links TRBV6-1 to TRBJ1-1; D is perhaps TRBD1 (5 bases). In DNA form, the CDR3 reads TGTGCCAGCAGTGAATATGAGACAGAAGCCACGGAAGCTTTCTTT. It specifies CASSEYETEATEAFF.